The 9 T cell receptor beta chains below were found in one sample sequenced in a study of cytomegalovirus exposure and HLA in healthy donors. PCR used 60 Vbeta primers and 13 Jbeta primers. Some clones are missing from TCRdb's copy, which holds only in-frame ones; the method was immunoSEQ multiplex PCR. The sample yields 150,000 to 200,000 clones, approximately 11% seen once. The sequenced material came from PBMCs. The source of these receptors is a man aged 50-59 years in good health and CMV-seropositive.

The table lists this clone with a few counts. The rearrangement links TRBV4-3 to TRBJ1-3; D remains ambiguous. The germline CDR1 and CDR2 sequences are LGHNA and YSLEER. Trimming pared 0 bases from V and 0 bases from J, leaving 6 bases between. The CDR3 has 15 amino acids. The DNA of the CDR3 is TGCGCCAGCAGCCAAGAATCGGGCTCTGGAAACACCATATATTTT. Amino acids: CASSQESGSGNTIYF.

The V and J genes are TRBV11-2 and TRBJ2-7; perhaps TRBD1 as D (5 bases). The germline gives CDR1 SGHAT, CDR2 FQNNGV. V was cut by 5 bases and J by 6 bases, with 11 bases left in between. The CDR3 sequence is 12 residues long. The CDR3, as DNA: TGTGCCAGCAGCCCGAATCAGGGCGAGCAGTACTTC. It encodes CASSPNQGEQYF.

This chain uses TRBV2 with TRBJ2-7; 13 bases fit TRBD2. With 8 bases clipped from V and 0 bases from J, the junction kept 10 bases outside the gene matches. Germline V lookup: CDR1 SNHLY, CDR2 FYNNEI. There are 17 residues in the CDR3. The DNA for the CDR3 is TGTGCCAGCCAAACTAGACTAGCGGGGGGCTTCTCCTACGAGCAGTACGTC. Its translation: CASQTRLAGGFSYEQYV.

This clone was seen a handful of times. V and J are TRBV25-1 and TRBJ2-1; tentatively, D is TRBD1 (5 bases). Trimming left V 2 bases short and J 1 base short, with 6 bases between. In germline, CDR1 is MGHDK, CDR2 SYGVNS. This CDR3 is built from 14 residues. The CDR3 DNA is TGTGCCAGCAGTGAAGGGGCGTCCTACAATGAGCAGTTCTTC. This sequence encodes CASSEGASYNEQFF.

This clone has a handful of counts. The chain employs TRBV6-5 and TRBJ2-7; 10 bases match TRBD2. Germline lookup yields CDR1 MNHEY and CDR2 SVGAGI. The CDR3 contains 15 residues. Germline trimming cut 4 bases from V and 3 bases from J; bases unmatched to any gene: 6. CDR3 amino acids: CASSFKLAGYYEQYF. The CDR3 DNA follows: TGTGCCAGCAGTTTTAAACTAGCGGGGTACTACGAGCAGTACTTC.

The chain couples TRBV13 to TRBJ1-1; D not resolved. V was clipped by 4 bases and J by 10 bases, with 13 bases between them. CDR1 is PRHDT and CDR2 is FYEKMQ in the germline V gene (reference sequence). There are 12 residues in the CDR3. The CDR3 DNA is TGTGCCAGCAGCTCCGGGGAGGGAGGAGCTTTCTTT. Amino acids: CASSSGEGGAFF.

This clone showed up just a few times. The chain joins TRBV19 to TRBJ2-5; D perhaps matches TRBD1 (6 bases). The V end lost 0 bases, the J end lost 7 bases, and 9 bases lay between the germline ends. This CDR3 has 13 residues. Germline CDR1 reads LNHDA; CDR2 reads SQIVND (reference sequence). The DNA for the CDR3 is TGTGCCAGTAGTATAGAGGGGGCTGGGACCCAGTACTTC. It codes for CASSIEGAGTQYF. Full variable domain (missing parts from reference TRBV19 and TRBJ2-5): DGGITQSPKYLFRKEGQNVTLSCEQNLNHDAMYWYRQDPGQGLRLIYYSQIVNDFQKGDIAEGYSVSREKKESFPLTVTSAQKNPTAFYLCASSIEGAGTQYFGPGTRLLVL.

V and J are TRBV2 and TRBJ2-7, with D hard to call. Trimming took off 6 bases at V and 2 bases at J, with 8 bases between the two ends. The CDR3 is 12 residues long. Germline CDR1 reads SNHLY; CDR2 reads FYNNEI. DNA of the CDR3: TGTGCCAGCAGACGCTCTACCTACGAGCAGTACTTC. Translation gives CASRRSTYEQYF.

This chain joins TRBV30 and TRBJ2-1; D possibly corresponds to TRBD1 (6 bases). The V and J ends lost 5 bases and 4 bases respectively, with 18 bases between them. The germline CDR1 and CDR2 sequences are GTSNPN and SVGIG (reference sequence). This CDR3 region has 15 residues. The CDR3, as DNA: TGTGCCTGGGGAAAACAGGGCTCGTTATACAATGAGCAGTTCTTC. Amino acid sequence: CAWGKQGSLYNEQFF.